One and the same sample provided the 30 T cell receptor beta chains below, sequenced in a study of T cell responses to AZD1222 COVID-19 vaccine (dated by TCRdb to 2020 to 2022). Libraries were made using the immunoSEQ multiplex PCR assay. TCRdb holds this immuneACCESS table with in-frame rearrangements only. Some clones are missing; in checked studies, unresolved V genes explain under half, and the rest has no known cause. The table for this sample lists about 170,000 clones; 90% of them were counted only once. The ten largest clones capture approximately 3% of the sample. This sample's time point label indicates: baseline before first vaccination. The source was peripheral blood, collected on day 0 of AZD1222 vaccination. These receptors came from an adult in good health.

The chain carries TRBV27 and TRBJ2-4; D tentatively fits TRBD1 or TRBD2 (6 bases each). Germline CDR1 reads MNHEY; CDR2 reads SMNVEV (reference sequence). V lost 5 bases and J lost 1, with 18 bases in between. This CDR3 contains 17 residues. This chain's CDR3 is CASSPRQEGTAKNIQYF. CDR3 coding DNA: TGTGCCAGCAGTCCTAGACAGGAGGGTACCGCCAAAAACATTCAGTACTTC.

The genes are TRBV2 and TRBJ2-7; TRBD1 matches at 8 bases. With V trimmed by 5 bases and J by 5 bases, 5 bases remained unmatched. This CDR3 has 13 residues. In germline, CDR1 is SNHLY, CDR2 FYNNEI. CDR3 DNA sequence: TGTGCCAGCAGTAGACAGGGGTTAGACGAGCAGTACTTC. Amino acid sequence: CASSRQGLDEQYF.

The V and J genes are TRBV28 and TRBJ1-1; tentatively, D is TRBD1 (5 bases). The CDR3 runs to 13 residues. Germline V gives CDR1 MDHEN, CDR2 SYDVKM. Trimming pared 2 bases from V and 6 bases from J, leaving 10 bases between. CDR3 sequence (DNA): TGTGCCAGCAGTTTAGGCAGGGTGGCTGAAGCTTTCTTT. It is translated as CASSLGRVAEAFF.

V and J are TRBV14 and TRBJ2-1; 8 nucleotides line up with TRBD1. V lost 6 bases to trimming and J lost 5 bases; unmatched junction nucleotides: 3. This CDR3 comprises 13 residues. Looked up from germline, CDR1 is SGHDN and CDR2 is FVKESK. The CDR3 reads CASRQGVDNEQFF. The CDR3 DNA sequence: TGTGCCAGCAGACAGGGGGTTGACAATGAGCAGTTCTTC.

This chain connects TRBV30 to TRBJ1-1, with unresolved D. Trimming took off 1 base at V and 1 base at J, with 4 bases between the two ends. CDR3 length equals 12 residues. In germline, CDR1 is GTSNPN, CDR2 SVGIG (reference sequence). The CDR3 bases are TGTGCCTGGAGTGCACAGAACACTGAAGCTTTCTTT. Amino acids: CAWSAQNTEAFF.

The genes are TRBV6-2 or TRBV6-3 and TRBJ2-3; D unclear. Trimming pared 4 bases from V and 2 bases from J, leaving 13 bases between. CDR1 MNHEY and CDR2 SVGEGT come from the germline V gene. This CDR3 is 15 amino acids long. This chain's CDR3 is CASSSSVRITDTQYF. The CDR3 DNA follows: TGTGCCAGCAGTTCCTCGGTTAGGATCACAGATACGCAGTATTTT.

This clone is a singleton in its sample. The chain combines TRBV15 with TRBJ2-1; 7 bases are shared with TRBD2. The germline V gene encodes CDR1 LNHNV and CDR2 YYDKDF (reference sequence). CDR3 length: 16 amino acids. The ends lost 0 bases at V and 0 bases at J; junction bases unmatched: 2. The CDR3 region is CATSRDLAASYNEQFF. CDR3 nucleotide sequence: TGTGCCACCAGCAGAGACCTAGCGGCCTCCTACAATGAGCAGTTCTTC.

This chain uses TRBV30 with TRBJ1-6, with 7 bases identical to TRBD1. This CDR3 contains 15 residues. From germline, CDR1 is GTSNPN and CDR2 SVGIG (reference sequence). Losses at the gene ends were 3 bases for V and 0 bases for J; bases not matched to a gene: 2. CDR3 DNA sequence: TGTGCCTGGAGGACAGGGAGCTCCTATAATTCACCCCTCCACTTT. It translates to CAWRTGSSYNSPLHF.

This chain joins TRBV5-6 and TRBJ1-3; unclear D gene. Trimming cost V 0 bases and J 4 bases, with 8 bases left between them. CDR1 and CDR2 from the germline V gene are SGHDT and YYEEEE. The CDR3 contains 14 residues. The DNA for the CDR3 is TGTGCCAGCAGCTTGGATCCAAACGGAAACACCATATATTTT. This gives the protein CASSLDPNGNTIYF.

V is TRBV7-2 and J is TRBJ2-1; the match to TRBD1 covers 7 bases. The CDR3 extends over 18 amino acids. J was trimmed by 0 bases and V by 2 bases; bases with no gene match: 10. Germline V gene data show CDR1 as SGHTA and CDR2 as FQGNSA. The CDR3, as DNA: TGTGCCAGCAGCTTAAGGGGGCAGGTCCAAAGCTCCTACAATGAGCAGTTCTTC. Translating gives CASSLRGQVQSSYNEQFF.

This chain links TRBV5-6 with TRBJ1-5; D is possibly TRBD1 (6 bases). V lost 0 bases to trimming and J lost 5 bases, with 6 bases between them. The CDR3 extends over 13 amino acids. Germline CDR1 reads SGHDT; CDR2 reads YYEEEE. DNA of the CDR3: TGTGCCAGCAGCTTGGGACAGGATCAGCCCCAGCATTTT. Translating gives CASSLGQDQPQHF.

Only a few counts were recorded for this clone. This sequence joins TRBV6-5 and TRBJ2-7; D is possibly TRBD1 (6 bases). CDR3 size: 13 residues. The germline gives CDR1 MNHEY, CDR2 SVGAGI. V was trimmed by 11 bases and J by 3 bases, leaving 17 bases between them. DNA for the CDR3: TGTGCCGGGGGCAGAGGGCAAAACTACGAGCAGTACTTC. Amino acid sequence: CAGGRGQNYEQYF.

The chain joins TRBV5-5 to TRBJ2-3, with 10 bases fitting TRBD1. The germline V gene encodes CDR1 SGHKS and CDR2 YYEKEE (reference sequence). This CDR3 region has 14 residues. Germline trimming cut 2 bases from V and 9 bases from J; bases unmatched to any gene: 6. The CDR3 region has the DNA TGTGCCAGCAGCTTCCTGCCGGGACAGGGGACGCAGTATTTT. It codes for CASSFLPGQGTQYF.

The CDR3: CASSWTGLGNTEAFF. The CDR3 nucleotides read TGTGCCAGCAGTTGGACAGGGTTGGGGAACACTGAAGCTTTCTTT. The chain recombines TRBV27 with TRBJ1-1, with TRBD1 matching 8 bases. Trimming removed 4 bases from V and 1 base from J; junction bases left unmatched: 5. Per the germline V gene, CDR1 is MNHEY and CDR2 is SMNVEV (reference sequence). The CDR3 extends over 15 amino acids.

The rearrangement joins TRBV9 to TRBJ1-5; a possible D gene is TRBD1 (5 bases). Germline assignment: CDR1 SGDLS and CDR2 YYNGEE. The CDR3 runs 19 residues. V gave up 4 bases and J gave up 0 bases, with 23 bases separating them. In DNA, the CDR3 is TGTGCCAGCAGCCCCCGAGGACACGGGGCCCCATATAGCAATCAGCCCCAGCATTTT. Its translation: CASSPRGHGAPYSNQPQHF.

The chain is built from TRBV5-1 and TRBJ2-5; D gene uncertain. V gave up 5 bases and J gave up 5 bases, with 13 bases separating them. This CDR3 contains 13 residues. Germline loops: CDR1 SGHRS, CDR2 YFSETQ. CDR3 nucleotide sequence: TGCGCCAGCAGTGTGAAAGGGTCTGAGACCCAGTACTTC. This translates into CASSVKGSETQYF. The entire variable domain, with the rest obtained from reference TRBV5-1 and TRBJ2-5, is as follows: KAGVTQTPRYLIKTRGQQVTLSCSPISGHRSVSWYQQTPGQGLQFLFEYFSETQRNKGNFPGRFSGRQFSNSRSEMNVSTLELGDSALYLCASSVKGSETQYFGPGTRLLVL.

The genes are TRBV11-3 and TRBJ2-1; D gene uncertain. Looked up from germline, CDR1 is SGHNT and CDR2 is YENEEA. The CDR3 loop spans 12 amino acids. V shed 5 bases and J shed 8 bases, with 10 bases lying between them. CDR3 residues: CASSLASDEQFF. In DNA form, the CDR3 reads TGTGCCAGCAGCCTGGCCTCCGATGAGCAGTTCTTC.

The rearrangement joins TRBV29-1 to TRBJ1-2; unclear D gene. Germline V CDR1 and CDR2: SQVTM, ANQGSEA. With 0 bases removed from V and 0 bases from J, the gap between germline ends came to 8 bases. This CDR3 has 14 residues. CDR3 protein: CSVEDRLANYGYTF. Here the CDR3 DNA reads TGCAGCGTTGAAGATCGCCTCGCTAACTATGGCTACACCTTC.

This chain uses TRBV19 with TRBJ2-7, with a weak D call TRBD1 (6 bases). The CDR3 consists of 15 residues. Germline values: CDR1 LNHDA, CDR2 SQIVND (reference sequence). Deletions cut 6 bases from V and 1 base from J, with 16 bases between. Here the CDR3 DNA reads TGTGCCAGTAGCCCCGGACAGCCTGGATCCTACGAGCAGTACTTC. Its translation: CASSPGQPGSYEQYF.

The chain couples TRBV14 to TRBJ1-6; 9 nucleotides line up with TRBD1. This CDR3 has 17 residues. The ends lost 1 base at V and 9 bases at J; junction bases unmatched: 10. Germline V gives CDR1 SGHDN, CDR2 FVKESK. The CDR3 DNA follows: TGTGCCAGCAGCCAAGTTCACAGGGGGCGAGGGATTTCACCCCTCCACTTT. Amino acid sequence: CASSQVHRGRGISPLHF.

The chain has TRBV7-2 and TRBJ1-5, with D unclear. The germline gives CDR1 SGHTA, CDR2 FQGNSA. The CDR3 runs to 14 residues. V lost 1 base to trimming and J lost 6 bases, with 10 bases between them. This chain's CDR3 is CASSLGMRAQPQHF. The CDR3 DNA reads as TGTGCCAGCAGCTTAGGAATGAGAGCTCAGCCCCAGCATTTT.

This chain uses TRBV6-5 with TRBJ1-5; TRBD1 might be the D (5 bases). The length of the CDR3 is 13 residues. The germline V gene has CDR1 MNHEY and CDR2 SVGAGI. V lost 7 bases and J lost 5, with 12 bases in between. In DNA form, the CDR3 reads TGTGCCAGCAAAAACAGGTTCGATCAGCCCCAGCATTTT. This codes for CASKNRFDQPQHF.

This chain connects TRBV15 to TRBJ1-2, with a tentative D call TRBD1 (6 bases). CDR3 length: 14 amino acids. Germline CDR1 reads LNHNV; CDR2 reads YYDKDF (reference sequence). V was trimmed by 3 bases and J by 4 bases, leaving 12 bases between them. The CDR3 bases are TGTGCCACCAGCAGCACAGACAGGCCCTATGGCTACACCTTC. Translated, it gives CATSSTDRPYGYTF.

This chain's CDR3 is CASSYMGESYF. CDR3 in DNA: TGTGCCAGCAGTTACATGGGGGAGTCGTACTTC. This chain uses TRBV6-2 or TRBV6-3 with TRBJ2-7; D tentatively reads TRBD1 or TRBD2 (5 bases each). V gave up 2 bases and J gave up 12 bases, with 11 bases separating them. The germline CDR1 and CDR2 sequences are MNHEY and SVGEGT. There are 11 residues in the CDR3.

The V call is TRBV6-2 or TRBV6-3, the J call TRBJ1-1; weak D call: TRBD1 (5 bases). Trimming shortened V by 4 bases and J by 4 bases, and 13 bases separated the two germline ends. Germline CDR1 is MNHEY and CDR2 is SVGEGT. CDR3 length equals 14 residues. For the CDR3, the DNA is TGTGCCAGCAGTTGGGACCTCGATGGCACTGAAGCTTTCTTT. It is translated as CASSWDLDGTEAFF.

V and J are TRBV7-9 and TRBJ2-7, with 9 bases that match TRBD1. The CDR3 has 14 residues. Trimming at V came to 4 bases and at J to 5 bases, leaving 6 bases not matched to a gene. The V gene's germline CDR1 is SEHNR and CDR2 FQNEAQ (reference sequence). CDR3 nucleotide sequence: TGTGCCAGCAGCTCGGGACAGGGAATCAACGAGCAGTACTTC. Residues: CASSSGQGINEQYF.

V is TRBV21-1 and J is TRBJ1-1. TRBV21-1 is a pseudogene segment. This CDR3 contains 12 residues. In DNA form, the CDR3 reads TGTGCCAGCAGCAATGATCAATCTGAAGCTTTCTTT. Amino acid sequence: CASSNDQSEAFF.

The gene calls are TRBV6-6 and TRBJ1-6, with 7 nucleotides matching TRBD1. CDR1 and CDR2 from the germline V gene are MNHNY and SVGAGI (reference sequence). This CDR3 is built from 15 residues. Germline trimming cut 3 bases from V and 7 bases from J; bases unmatched to any gene: 6. CDR3 nucleotide sequence: TGTGCCAGCAGTTATGACGGACAGGCCAATTCACCCCTCCACTTT. This codes for CASSYDGQANSPLHF.

The rearrangement joins TRBV10-3 to TRBJ1-5, with 8 positions matching TRBD1. The germline V gene has CDR1 ENHRY and CDR2 SYGVKD. The CDR3 is 14 residues long. Trimming at V came to 4 bases and at J to 6 bases, leaving 5 bases not matched to a gene. CDR3 loop: CAISGGTGLQPQHF. Here the CDR3 DNA reads TGTGCCATCAGTGGTGGGACAGGTCTTCAGCCCCAGCATTTT.

This chain joins TRBV12-5 and TRBJ1-3; no definite D call. V shed 1 base and J shed 4 bases, with 14 bases lying between them. The CDR3 has 16 amino acids. Germline V lookup: CDR1 LGHNT, CDR2 FRNRAP. CDR3 sequence (DNA): TGTGCTAGTGGTTTGGATGTCAGCCGAACGGGAAACACCATATATTTT. Residues: CASGLDVSRTGNTIYF.